Shown below are 7 T cell receptor beta chains from a single sample sequenced in a study of radiotherapy plus CTLA-4 blockade in lung cancer. TCRdb's copy holds only in-frame clones and misses some; the assay was immunoSEQ multiplex PCR. The sample contains over 50,000 clones, roughly 80% of which appear only once. Sequencing used peripheral blood, obtained from a patient treated with radiotherapy plus ipilimumab. These receptors were obtained from a human donor with non-small cell lung cancer who had a complete response to radiotherapy plus ipilimumab.

This chain connects TRBV27 to TRBJ2-1; 7 bases are shared with TRBD1. This CDR3 comprises 13 residues. J was trimmed by 8 bases and V by 6 bases; bases with no gene match: 7. Germline assignment: CDR1 MNHEY and CDR2 SMNVEV (reference sequence). The CDR3 spells CASSRTGDDEQFF. CDR3 DNA: TGTGCCAGCAGCCGTACAGGGGACGATGAGCAGTTCTTC.

The chain carries TRBV27 and TRBJ2-1; 7 bases agree with TRBD2. The CDR3 is 16 residues long. Germline CDR1 is MNHEY and CDR2 is SMNVEV (reference sequence). Trimming removed 5 bases from V and 0 bases from J; junction bases left unmatched: 7. CDR3 loop: CASSPGTTFSYNEQFF. The CDR3 nucleotides read TGTGCCAGCAGTCCCGGGACTACCTTCTCCTACAATGAGCAGTTCTTC.

V usage is TRBV28 and J usage is TRBJ1-5, with D possibly TRBD1 on 5 matching bases. V was trimmed by 6 bases and J by 6 bases, leaving 15 bases between them. The germline gives CDR1 MDHEN, CDR2 SYDVKM. The length of the CDR3 is 14 residues. Here the CDR3 reads CASRQDGGVQPQHF. The CDR3 DNA is TGTGCCAGCAGGCAGGACGGGGGGGTTCAGCCCCAGCATTTT.

This clone was counted only a few times. The J gene is TRBJ1-5, the V gene TRBV19; 8 positions agree with TRBD1. Germline values: CDR1 LNHDA, CDR2 SQIVND (reference sequence). The J segment lost 2 bases and the V segment lost 7 bases, leaving 7 bases of the junction unmatched. This CDR3 region has 15 residues. The CDR3 loop is CASTIPGQGNQPQHF. In DNA, the CDR3 is TGTGCCAGTACCATCCCGGGACAGGGCAATCAGCCCCAGCATTTT.

This clone was recorded a few times. The rearrangement links TRBV2 to TRBJ1-4; D is uncertain. Germline CDR1 reads SNHLY; CDR2 reads FYNNEI. This CDR3 comprises 14 residues. Trimming stripped 4 bases from V and 3 bases from J, with 9 bases between. The CDR3: CASSVVGSNEKLFF. CDR3 DNA sequence: TGTGCCAGCAGTGTGGTCGGGTCTAATGAAAAACTGTTTTTT.

This chain uses TRBV6-6 with TRBJ1-2, with 8 bases lining up with TRBD1. After removal of 8 bases from V and 1 base from J, the junction contained 9 bases not matched to a gene. Germline CDR1 is MNHNY and CDR2 is SVGAGI (reference sequence). The CDR3 is 15 amino acids. The DNA of the CDR3 is TGTGCCAGCCGCCCCGGACAGGGCCTTAACTATGGCTACACCTTC. This gives the protein CASRPGQGLNYGYTF.

The CDR3 DNA reads as TGTGCCAGCAGCGCGCACCGGTATATGCCCTCTGGCTACACCTTC. Its protein product is CASSAHRYMPSGYTF. The chain employs TRBV7-2 and TRBJ1-2; D unclear. Germline V lookup: CDR1 SGHTA, CDR2 FQGNSA. V was cut by 5 bases and J by 7 bases, with 20 bases left in between. This CDR3 region has 15 residues.